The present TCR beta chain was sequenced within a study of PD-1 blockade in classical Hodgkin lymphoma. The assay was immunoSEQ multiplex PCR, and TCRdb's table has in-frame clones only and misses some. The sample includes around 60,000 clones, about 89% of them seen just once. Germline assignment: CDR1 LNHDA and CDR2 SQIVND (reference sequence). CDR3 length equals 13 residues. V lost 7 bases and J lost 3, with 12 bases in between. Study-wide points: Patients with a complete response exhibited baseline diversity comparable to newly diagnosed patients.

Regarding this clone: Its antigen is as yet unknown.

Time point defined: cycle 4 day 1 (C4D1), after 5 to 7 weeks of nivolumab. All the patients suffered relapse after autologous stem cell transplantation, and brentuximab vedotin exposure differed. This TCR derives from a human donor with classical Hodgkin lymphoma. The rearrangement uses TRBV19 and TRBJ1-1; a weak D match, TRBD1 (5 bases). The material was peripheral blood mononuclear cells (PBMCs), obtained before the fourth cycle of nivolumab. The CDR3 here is CASMGRADTEAFF. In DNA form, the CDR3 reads TGTGCCAGTATGGGCAGGGCGGACACTGAAGCTTTCTTT.